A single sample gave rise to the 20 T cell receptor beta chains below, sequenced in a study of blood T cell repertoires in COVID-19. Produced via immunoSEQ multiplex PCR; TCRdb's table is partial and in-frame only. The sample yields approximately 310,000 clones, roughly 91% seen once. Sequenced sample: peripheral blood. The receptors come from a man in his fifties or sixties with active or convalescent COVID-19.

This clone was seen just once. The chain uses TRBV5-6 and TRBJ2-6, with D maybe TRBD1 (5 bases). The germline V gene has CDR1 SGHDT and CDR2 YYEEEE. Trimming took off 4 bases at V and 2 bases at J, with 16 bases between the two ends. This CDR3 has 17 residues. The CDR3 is CASSPGYKATGANVLTF. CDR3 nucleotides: TGTGCCAGCAGCCCAGGGTATAAAGCGACTGGGGCCAACGTCCTGACTTTC.

The CDR3 spells CASSPATSGGYEQYF. In DNA, the CDR3 is TGTGCCAGCTCACCAGCGACTAGCGGGGGTTACGAGCAGTACTTC. This chain joins TRBV18 and TRBJ2-7; 12 bases are shared with TRBD2. Per the germline V gene, CDR1 is KGHSH and CDR2 is LQKENI. This CDR3 has 15 amino acids. V trimming: 2 bases; J trimming: 4 bases; junction bases outside the gene matches: 3.

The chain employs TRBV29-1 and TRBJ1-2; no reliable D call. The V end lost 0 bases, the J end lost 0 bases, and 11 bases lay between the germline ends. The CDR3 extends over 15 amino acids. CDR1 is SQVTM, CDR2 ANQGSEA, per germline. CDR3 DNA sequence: TGCAGCGTTGAAGAGGGAGCCCCGACTAACTATGGCTACACCTTC. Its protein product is CSVEEGAPTNYGYTF.

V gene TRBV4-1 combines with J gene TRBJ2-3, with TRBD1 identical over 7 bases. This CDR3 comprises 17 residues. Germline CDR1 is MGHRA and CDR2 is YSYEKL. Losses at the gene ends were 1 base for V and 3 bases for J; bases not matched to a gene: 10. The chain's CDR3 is CASSQGETGRRTDTQYF. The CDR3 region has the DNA TGCGCCAGCAGCCAAGGAGAGACAGGGCGCCGGACAGATACGCAGTATTTT.

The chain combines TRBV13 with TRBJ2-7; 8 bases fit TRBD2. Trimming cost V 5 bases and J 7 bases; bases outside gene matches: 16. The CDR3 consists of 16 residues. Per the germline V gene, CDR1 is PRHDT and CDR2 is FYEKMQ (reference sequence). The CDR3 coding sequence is TGTGCCAGCAGCCGCCGGCTAGCGGGTGGGGCAAGGGAGCAGTACTTC. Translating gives CASSRRLAGGAREQYF.

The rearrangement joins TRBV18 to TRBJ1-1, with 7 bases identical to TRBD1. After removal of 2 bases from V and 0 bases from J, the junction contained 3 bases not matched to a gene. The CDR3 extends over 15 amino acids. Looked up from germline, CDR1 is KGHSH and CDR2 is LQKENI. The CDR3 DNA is TGTGCCAGCTCACCATTGGGGACAGTGAACACTGAAGCTTTCTTT. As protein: CASSPLGTVNTEAFF.

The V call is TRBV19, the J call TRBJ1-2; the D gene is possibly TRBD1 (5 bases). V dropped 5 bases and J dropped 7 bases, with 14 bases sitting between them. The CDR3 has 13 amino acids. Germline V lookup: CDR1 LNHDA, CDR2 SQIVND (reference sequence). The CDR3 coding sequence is TGTGCCAGTAGTTCCAGGGATGGCTCTGGCTACACCTTC. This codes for CASSSRDGSGYTF.

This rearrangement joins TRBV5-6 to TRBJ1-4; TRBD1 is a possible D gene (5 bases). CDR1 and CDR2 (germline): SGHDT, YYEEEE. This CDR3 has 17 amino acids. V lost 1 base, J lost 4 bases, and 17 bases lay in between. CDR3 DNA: TGTGCCAGCAGCTTGTTGGGGCAGGGTAGCGGTAATGAAAAACTGTTTTTT. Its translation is CASSLLGQGSGNEKLFF. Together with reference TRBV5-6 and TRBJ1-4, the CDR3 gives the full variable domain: DAGVTQSPTHLIKTRGQQVTLRCSPKSGHDTVSWYQQALGQGPQFIFQYYEEEERQRGNFPDRFSGHQFPNYSSELNVNALLLGDSALYLCASSLLGQGSGNEKLFFGSGTQLSVL.

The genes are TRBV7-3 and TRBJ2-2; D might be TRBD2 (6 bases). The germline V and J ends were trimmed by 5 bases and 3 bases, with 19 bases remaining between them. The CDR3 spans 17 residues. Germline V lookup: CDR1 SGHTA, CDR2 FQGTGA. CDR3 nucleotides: TGTGCCAGCAGCCCCAGGGCGACGGGACTTTACACCGGGGAGCTGTTTTTT. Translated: CASSPRATGLYTGELFF. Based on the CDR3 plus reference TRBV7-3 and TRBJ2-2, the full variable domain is GAGVSQTPSNKVTEKGKYVELRCDPISGHTALYWYRQSLGQGPEFLIYFQGTGAADDSGLPNDRFFAVRPEGSVSTLKIQRTERGDSAVYLCASSPRATGLYTGELFFGEGSRLTVL.

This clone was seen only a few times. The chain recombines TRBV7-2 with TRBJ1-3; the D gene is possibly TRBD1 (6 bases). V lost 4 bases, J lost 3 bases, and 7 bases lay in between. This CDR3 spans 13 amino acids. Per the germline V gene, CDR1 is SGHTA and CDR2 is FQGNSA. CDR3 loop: CASSSQGGNTIYF. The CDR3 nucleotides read TGTGCCAGCAGCTCACAGGGTGGAAACACCATATATTTT. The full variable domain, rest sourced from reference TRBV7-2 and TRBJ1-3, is GAGVSQSPSNKVTEKGKDVELRCDPISGHTALYWYRQSLGQGLEFLIYFQGNSAPDKSGLPSDRFSAERTGGSVSTLTIQRTQQEDSAVYLCASSSQGGNTIYFGEGSWLTVV.

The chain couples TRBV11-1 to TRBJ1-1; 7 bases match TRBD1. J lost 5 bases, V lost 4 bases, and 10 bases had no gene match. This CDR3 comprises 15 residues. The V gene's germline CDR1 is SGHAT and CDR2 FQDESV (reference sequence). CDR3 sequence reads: CASSSPMAGGTEAFF. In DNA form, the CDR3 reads TGTGCCAGCAGCTCACCCATGGCAGGGGGAACTGAAGCTTTCTTT.

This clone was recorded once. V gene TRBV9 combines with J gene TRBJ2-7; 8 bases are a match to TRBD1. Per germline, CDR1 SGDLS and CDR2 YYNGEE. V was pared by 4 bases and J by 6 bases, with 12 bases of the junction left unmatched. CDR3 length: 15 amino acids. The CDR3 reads CASSPRGTGKGEQYF. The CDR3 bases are TGTGCCAGCAGCCCCCGGGGGACAGGCAAGGGCGAGCAGTACTTC.

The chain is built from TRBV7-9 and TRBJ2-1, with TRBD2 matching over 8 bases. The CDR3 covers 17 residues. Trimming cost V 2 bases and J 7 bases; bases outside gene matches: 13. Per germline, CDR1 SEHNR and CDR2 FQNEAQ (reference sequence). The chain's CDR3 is CASSLSGHSGVENEQFF. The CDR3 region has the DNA TGTGCCAGCAGCTTATCGGGCCATAGCGGGGTCGAGAATGAGCAGTTCTTC.

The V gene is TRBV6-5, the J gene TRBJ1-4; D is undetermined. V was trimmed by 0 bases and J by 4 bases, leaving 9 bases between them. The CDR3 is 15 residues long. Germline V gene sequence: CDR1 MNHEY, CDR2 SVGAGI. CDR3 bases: TGTGCCAGCAGTTACTCGGGCAGACGTAATGAAAAACTGTTTTTT. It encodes CASSYSGRRNEKLFF.

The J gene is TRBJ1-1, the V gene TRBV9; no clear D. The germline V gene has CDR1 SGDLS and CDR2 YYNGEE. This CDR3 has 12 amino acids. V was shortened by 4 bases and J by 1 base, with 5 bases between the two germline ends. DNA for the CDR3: TGTGCCAGCAGCAACAGGAACACTGAAGCTTTCTTT. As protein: CASSNRNTEAFF.

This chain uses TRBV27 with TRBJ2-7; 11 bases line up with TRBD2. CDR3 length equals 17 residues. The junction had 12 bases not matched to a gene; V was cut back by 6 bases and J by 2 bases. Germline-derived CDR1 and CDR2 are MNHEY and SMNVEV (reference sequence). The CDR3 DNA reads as TGTGCCAGCAGACCGCTGGCGGGGACTAGCGGCGCCTACGAGCAGTACTTC. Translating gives CASRPLAGTSGAYEQYF.

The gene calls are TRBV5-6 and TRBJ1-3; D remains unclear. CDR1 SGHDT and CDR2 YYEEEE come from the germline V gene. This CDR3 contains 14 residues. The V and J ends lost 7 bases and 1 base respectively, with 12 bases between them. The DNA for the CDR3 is TGTGCCAGCCGCCTGAGAGGGTCTGGAAACACCATATATTTT. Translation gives CASRLRGSGNTIYF.

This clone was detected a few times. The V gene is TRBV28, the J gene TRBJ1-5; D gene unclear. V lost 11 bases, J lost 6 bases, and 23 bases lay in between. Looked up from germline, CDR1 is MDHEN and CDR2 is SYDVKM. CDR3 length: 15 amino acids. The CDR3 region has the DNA TGTGCCGCCGCTGGTGGCGGAAGACTGGTTCAGCCCCAGCATTTT. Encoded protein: CAAAGGGRLVQPQHF.

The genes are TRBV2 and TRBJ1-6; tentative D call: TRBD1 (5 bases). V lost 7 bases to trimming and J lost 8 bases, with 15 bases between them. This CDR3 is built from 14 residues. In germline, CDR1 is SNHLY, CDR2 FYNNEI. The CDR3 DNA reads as TGTGCCAGCAAAGAGACAGAATTGGATTCACCCCTCCACTTT. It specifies CASKETELDSPLHF.

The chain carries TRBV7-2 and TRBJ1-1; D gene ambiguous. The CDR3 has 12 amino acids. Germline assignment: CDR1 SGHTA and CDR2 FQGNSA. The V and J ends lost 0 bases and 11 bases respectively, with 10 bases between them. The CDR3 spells CASSLAPIVAFF. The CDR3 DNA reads TGTGCCAGCAGCTTAGCGCCGATAGTGGCTTTCTTT. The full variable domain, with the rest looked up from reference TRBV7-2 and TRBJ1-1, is GAGVSQSPSNKVTEKGKDVELRCDPISGHTALYWYRQSLGQGLEFLIYFQGNSAPDKSGLPSDRFSAERTGGSVSTLTIQRTQQEDSAVYLCASSLAPIVAFFGQGTRLTVV.